Given below is one T cell receptor (beta chain) in context. As yet, its antigen is unknown. The entry originates in a study of blood T cells in healthy people across ages. Study-level points and caveats: Per million T cells, the diversity of TCR beta decreased roughly linearly as age advanced.

With a J-beta primer mix and a sample-barcoded 5' primer, a second PCR ran 7 to 11 cycles. TCRdb used MiXCR to reprocess the 5' RACE reads, holding one entry per CDR3 protein. The sample yields about 1.8 million distinct CDR3 sequences, around 50% seen once. The CDR3 length is 14 residues. Germline CDR1 is KGHSH and CDR2 is LQKENI. V lost 1 base and J lost 10, with 14 bases in between. In terms of origin and age, donors were healthy Caucasian individuals from Russia aged about 6 to 90. Whenever a sample was processed, at least 6.5 million PBMCs were isolated. The chain is built from TRBV18 and TRBJ2-1; D is unresolved. Source material: blood. The TCR sequence derives from a woman aged 40 to 50 in good health. The CDR3 is CASSPQAESYEQFF. The CDR3 DNA reads as TGTGCCAGCTCACCACAGGCCGAATCCTACGAGCAGTTCTTC.